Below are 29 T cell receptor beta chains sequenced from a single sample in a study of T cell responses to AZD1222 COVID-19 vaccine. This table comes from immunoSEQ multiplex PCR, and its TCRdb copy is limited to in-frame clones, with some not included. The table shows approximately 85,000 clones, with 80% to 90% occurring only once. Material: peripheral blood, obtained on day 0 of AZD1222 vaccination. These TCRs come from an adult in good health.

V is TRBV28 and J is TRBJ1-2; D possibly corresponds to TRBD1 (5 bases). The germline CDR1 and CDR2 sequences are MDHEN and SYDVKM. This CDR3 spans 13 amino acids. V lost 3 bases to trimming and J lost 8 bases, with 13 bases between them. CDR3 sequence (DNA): TGTGCCAGCAGTTTGGTAGGGGCTAGAGGCTACACCTTC. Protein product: CASSLVGARGYTF.

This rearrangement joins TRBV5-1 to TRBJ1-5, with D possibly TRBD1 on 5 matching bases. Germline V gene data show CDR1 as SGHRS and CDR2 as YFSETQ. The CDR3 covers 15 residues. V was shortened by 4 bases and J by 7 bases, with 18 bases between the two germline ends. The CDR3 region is CASSPHGGVGQPQHF. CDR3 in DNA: TGCGCCAGCAGCCCCCATGGGGGGGTCGGGCAGCCCCAGCATTTT.

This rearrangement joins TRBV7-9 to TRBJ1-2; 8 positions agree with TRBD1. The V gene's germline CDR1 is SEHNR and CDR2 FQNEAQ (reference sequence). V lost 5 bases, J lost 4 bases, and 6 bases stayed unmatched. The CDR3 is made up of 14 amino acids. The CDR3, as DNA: TGTGCCAGCAGCCCAGGACAGGGCGCCTATGGCTACACCTTC. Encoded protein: CASSPGQGAYGYTF.

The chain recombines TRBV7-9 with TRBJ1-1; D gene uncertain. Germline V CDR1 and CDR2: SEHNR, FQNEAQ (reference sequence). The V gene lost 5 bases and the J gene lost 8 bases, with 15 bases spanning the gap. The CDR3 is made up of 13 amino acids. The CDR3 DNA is TGTGCCAGCAGCATAAGCCCCACAAGAGAAGCTTTCTTT. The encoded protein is CASSISPTREAFF.

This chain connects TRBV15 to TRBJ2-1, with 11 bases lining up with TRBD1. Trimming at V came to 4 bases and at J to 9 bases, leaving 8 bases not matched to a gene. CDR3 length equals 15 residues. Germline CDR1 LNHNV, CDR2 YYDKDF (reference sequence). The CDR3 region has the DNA TGTGCCACCAGCACGGGACAGGGGGTCGCCGCTGAGCAGTTCTTC. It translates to CATSTGQGVAAEQFF. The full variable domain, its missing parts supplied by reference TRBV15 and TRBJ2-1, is DAMVIQNPRYQVTQFGKPVTLSCSQTLNHNVMYWYQQKSSQAPKLLFHYYDKDFNNEADTPDNFQSRRPNTSFCFLDIRSPGLGDTAMYLCATSTGQGVAAEQFFGPGTRLTVL.

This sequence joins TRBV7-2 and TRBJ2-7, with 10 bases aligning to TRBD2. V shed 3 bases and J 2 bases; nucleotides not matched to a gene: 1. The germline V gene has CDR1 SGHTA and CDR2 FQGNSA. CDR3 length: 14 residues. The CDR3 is CASSFTSGTYEQYF. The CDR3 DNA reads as TGTGCCAGCAGCTTCACTAGCGGGACCTACGAGCAGTACTTC.

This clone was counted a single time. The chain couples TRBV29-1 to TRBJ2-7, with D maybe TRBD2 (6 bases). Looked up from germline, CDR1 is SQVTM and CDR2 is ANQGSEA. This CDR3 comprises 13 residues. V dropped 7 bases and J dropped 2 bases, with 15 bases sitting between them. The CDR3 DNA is TGCAGCGGGGGACTGTACCACGCCTACGAGCAGTACTTC. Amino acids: CSGGLYHAYEQYF.

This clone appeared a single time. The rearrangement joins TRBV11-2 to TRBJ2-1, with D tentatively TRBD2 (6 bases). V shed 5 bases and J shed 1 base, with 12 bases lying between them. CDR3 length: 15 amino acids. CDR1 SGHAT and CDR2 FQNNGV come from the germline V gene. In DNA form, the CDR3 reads TGTGCCAGCAGCCCGCGACTAGTTTCCTACAATGAGCAGTTCTTC. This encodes CASSPRLVSYNEQFF.

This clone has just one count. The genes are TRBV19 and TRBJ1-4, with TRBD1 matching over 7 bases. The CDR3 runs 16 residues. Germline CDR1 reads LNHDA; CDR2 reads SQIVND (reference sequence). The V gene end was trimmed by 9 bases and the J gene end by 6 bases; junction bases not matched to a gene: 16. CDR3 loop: CASTPFPGTVDEKLFF. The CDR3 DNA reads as TGTGCCAGCACTCCTTTCCCCGGGACAGTAGATGAAAAACTGTTTTTT.

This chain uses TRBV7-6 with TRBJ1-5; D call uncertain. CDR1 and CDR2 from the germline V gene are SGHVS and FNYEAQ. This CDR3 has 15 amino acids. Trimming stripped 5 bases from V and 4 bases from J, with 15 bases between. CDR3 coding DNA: TGTGCCAGCAGCAGAGGCATGGGTGGGAATCAGCCCCAGCATTTT. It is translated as CASSRGMGGNQPQHF.

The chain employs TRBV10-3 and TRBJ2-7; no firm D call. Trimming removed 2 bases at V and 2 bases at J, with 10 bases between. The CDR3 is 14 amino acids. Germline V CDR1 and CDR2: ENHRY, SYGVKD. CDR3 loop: CAISEPRHTYEQYF. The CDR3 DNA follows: TGTGCCATCAGTGAGCCCAGACACACCTACGAGCAGTACTTC.

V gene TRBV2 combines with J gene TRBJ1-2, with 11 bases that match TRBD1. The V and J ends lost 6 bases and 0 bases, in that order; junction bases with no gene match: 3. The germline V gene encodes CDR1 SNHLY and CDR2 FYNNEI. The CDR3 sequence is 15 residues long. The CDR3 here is CASRADRGPNYGYTF. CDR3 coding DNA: TGTGCCAGCAGGGCGGACAGGGGGCCTAACTATGGCTACACCTTC.

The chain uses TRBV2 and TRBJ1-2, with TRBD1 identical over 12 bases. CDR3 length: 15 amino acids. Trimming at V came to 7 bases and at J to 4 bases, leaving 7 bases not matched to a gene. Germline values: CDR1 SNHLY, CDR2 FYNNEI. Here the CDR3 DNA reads TGTGCCAGCAAAGGGGACAGGGGGCTGGCCTATGGCTACACCTTC. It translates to CASKGDRGLAYGYTF. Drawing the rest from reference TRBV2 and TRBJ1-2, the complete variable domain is EPEVTQTPSHQVTQMGQEVILRCVPISNHLYFYWYRQILGQKVEFLVSFYNNEISEKSEIFDDQFSVERPDGSNFTLKIRSTKLEDSAMYFCASKGDRGLAYGYTFGSGTRLTVV.

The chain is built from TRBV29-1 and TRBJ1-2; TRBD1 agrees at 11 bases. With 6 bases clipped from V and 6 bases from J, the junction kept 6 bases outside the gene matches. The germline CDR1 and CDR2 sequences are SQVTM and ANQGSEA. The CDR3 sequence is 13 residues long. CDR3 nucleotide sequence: TGCAGCGTCGGACAGGGGGCGAATAATGGCTACACCTTC. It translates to CSVGQGANNGYTF.

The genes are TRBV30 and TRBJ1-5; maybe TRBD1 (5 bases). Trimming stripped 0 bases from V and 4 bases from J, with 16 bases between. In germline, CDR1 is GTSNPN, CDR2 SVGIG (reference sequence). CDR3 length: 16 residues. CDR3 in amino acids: CAWSVSRGGGNQPQHF. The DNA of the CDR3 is TGTGCCTGGAGTGTATCCCGGGGGGGAGGGAATCAGCCCCAGCATTTT.

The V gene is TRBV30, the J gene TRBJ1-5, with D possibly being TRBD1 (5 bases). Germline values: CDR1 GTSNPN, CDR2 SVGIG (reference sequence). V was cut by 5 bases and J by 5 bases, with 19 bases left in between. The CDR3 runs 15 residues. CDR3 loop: CAWAQGGGEYQPQHF. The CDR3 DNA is TGTGCCTGGGCCCAGGGAGGAGGGGAATATCAGCCCCAGCATTTT.

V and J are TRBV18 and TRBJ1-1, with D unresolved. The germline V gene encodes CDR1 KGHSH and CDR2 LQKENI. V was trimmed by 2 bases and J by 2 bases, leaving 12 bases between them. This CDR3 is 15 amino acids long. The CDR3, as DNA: TGTGCCAGCTCACCATCGTACGGGAAAAACACTGAAGCTTTCTTT. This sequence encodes CASSPSYGKNTEAFF.

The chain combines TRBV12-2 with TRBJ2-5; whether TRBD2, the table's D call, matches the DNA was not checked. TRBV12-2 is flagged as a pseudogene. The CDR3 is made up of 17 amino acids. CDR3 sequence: CASRLALMWGGSQTQYF. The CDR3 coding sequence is TGTGCAAGTCGCTTAGCGTTAATGTGGGGTGGGAGTCAGACCCAGTACTTC.

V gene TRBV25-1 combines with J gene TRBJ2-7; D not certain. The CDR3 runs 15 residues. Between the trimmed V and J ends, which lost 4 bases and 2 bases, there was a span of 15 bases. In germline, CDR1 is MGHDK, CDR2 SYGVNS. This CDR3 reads CASSASHRLAYEQYF. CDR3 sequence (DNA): TGTGCCAGCAGTGCCTCACACAGACTCGCCTACGAGCAGTACTTC.

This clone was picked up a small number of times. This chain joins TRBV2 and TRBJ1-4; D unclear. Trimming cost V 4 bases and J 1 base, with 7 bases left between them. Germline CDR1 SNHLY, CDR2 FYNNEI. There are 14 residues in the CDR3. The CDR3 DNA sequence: TGTGCCAGCAGTGTGCCGAGAACTAATGAAAAACTGTTTTTT. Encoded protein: CASSVPRTNEKLFF.

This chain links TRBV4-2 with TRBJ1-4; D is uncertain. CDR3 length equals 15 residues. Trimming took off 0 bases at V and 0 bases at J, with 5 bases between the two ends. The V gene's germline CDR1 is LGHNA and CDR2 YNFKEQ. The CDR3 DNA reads TGTGCCAGCAGCCAAGAGGGAGCAACTAATGAAAAACTGTTTTTT. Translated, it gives CASSQEGATNEKLFF.

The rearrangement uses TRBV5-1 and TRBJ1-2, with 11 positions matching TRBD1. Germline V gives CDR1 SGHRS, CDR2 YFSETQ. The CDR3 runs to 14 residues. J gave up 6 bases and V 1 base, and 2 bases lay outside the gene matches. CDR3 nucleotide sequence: TGCGCCAGCAGCTTGAGGACAGGGGGCGATGGCTACACCTTC. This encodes CASSLRTGGDGYTF. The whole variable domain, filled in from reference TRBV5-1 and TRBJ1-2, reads KAGVTQTPRYLIKTRGQQVTLSCSPISGHRSVSWYQQTPGQGLQFLFEYFSETQRNKGNFPGRFSGRQFSNSRSEMNVSTLELGDSALYLCASSLRTGGDGYTFGSGTRLTVV.

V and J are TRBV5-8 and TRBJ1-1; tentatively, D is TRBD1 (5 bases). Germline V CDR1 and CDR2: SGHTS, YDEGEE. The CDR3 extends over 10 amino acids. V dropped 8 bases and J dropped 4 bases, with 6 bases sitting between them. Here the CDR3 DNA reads TGTGCCAGAAGGGGCACTGAAGCTTTCTTT. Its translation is CARRGTEAFF.

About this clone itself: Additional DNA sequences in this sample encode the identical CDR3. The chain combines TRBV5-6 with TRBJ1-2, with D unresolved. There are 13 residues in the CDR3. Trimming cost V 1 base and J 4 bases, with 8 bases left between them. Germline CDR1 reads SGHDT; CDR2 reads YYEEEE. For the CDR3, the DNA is TGTGCCAGCAGCTTGAATGGACTCTATGGCTACACCTTC. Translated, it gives CASSLNGLYGYTF.

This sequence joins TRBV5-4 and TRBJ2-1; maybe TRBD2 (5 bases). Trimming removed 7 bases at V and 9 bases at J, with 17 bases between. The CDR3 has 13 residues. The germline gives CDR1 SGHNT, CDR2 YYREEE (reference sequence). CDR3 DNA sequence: TGTGCCAGCCGACCGGGAACGTTGGGTGAGCAGTTCTTC. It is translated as CASRPGTLGEQFF.

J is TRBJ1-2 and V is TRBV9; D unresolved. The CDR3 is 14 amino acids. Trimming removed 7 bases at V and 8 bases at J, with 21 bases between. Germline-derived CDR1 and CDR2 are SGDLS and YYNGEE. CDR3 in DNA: TGTGCCAGCGGTGACCTTTCATCCCGGGGAGGCTACACCTTC. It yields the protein CASGDLSSRGGYTF.

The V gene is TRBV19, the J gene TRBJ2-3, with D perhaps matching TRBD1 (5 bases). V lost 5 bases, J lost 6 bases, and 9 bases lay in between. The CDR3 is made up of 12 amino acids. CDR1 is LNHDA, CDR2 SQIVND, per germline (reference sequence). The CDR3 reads CASSGHADTQYF. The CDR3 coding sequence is TGTGCCAGTAGTGGACACGCGGATACGCAGTATTTT. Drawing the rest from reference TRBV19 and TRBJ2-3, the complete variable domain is DGGITQSPKYLFRKEGQNVTLSCEQNLNHDAMYWYRQDPGQGLRLIYYSQIVNDFQKGDIAEGYSVSREKKESFPLTVTSAQKNPTAFYLCASSGHADTQYFGPGTRLTVL.

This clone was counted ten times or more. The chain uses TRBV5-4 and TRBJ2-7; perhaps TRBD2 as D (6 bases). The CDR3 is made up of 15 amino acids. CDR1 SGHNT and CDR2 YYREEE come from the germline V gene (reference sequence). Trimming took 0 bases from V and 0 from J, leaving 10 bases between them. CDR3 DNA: TGTGCCAGCAGCTTGGAGCGGGCTGCCTCCTACGAGCAGTACTTC. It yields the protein CASSLERAASYEQYF.

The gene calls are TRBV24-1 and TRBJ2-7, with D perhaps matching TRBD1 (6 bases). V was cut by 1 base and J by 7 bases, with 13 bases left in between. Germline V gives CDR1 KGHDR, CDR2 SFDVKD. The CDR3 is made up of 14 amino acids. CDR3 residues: CATSDFPQGKEQYF. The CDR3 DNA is TGTGCCACCAGTGATTTCCCACAGGGAAAAGAGCAGTACTTC.